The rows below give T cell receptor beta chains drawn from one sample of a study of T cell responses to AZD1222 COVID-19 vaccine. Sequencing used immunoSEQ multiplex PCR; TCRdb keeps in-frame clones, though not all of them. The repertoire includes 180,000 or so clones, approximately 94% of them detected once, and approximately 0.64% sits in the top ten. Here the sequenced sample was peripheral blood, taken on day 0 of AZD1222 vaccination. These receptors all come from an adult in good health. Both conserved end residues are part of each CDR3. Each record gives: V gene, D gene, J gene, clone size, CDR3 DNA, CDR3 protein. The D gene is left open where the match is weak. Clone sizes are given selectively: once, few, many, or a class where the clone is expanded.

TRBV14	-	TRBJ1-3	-	TGTGCCAGCAGCCAACCAGCCGGAAACACCATATATTTT	CASSQPAGNTIYF
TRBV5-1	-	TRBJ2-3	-	TGCGCCAGCAGCTTGCAGGCGGGATCAAGCACAGATACGCAGTATTTT	CASSLQAGSSTDTQYF
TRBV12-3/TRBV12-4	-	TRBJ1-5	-	TGTGCCAGTCAAGGGGTGAATCAGCCCCAGCATTTT	CASQGVNQPQHF
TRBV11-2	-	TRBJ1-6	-	TGTGCCAGCAGCTTACAGGAAGTCGTCAGCTCCTATAATTCACCCCTCCACTTT	CASSLQEVVSSYNSPLHF
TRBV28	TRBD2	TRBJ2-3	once	TGTGCCAGCAGTTTAGGGACTAGCGGGAGGGTGGCTACGCAGTATTTT	CASSLGTSGRVATQYF
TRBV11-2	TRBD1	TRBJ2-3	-	TGTGCCAGCAGCCAGTCCGGGACAGGTGTCGCTAGCACAGATACGCAGTATTTT	CASSQSGTGVASTDTQYF
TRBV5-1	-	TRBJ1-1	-	TGCGCCAGCAGCCATCCACAGGGTGCGACTGAAGCTTTCTTT	CASSHPQGATEAFF
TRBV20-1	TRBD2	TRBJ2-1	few	TGCAGTGCTAGTACTAGCGGGAGCACTGAGCAGTTCTTC	CSASTSGSTEQFF
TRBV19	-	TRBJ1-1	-	TGTGCCAGTAGTATCCCGACAGGAGGCACTGAAGCTTTCTTT	CASSIPTGGTEAFF
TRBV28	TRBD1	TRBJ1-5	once	TGTGCCAGCAGGGTGAGGGGGCCCCAGCCCCAGCATTTT	CASRVRGPQPQHF
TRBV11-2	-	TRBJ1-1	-	TGTGCCAGCAGGTATCTGGGGACTGAAGCTTTCTTT	CASRYLGTEAFF
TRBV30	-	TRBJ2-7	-	TGTGCCTGGAGTGTACAATCTTACGAGCAGTACTTC	CAWSVQSYEQYF
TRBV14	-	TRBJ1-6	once	TGTGCCAGCAGCCCAACAGGGAATAATTCACCCCTCCACTTT	CASSPTGNNSPLHF
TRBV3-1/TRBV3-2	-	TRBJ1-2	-	TGTGCCAGCAGCCAAGATAGTCGGAACGGCTACACCTTC	CASSQDSRNGYTF
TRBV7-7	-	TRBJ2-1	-	TGTGCCAGCAGCTCGACTCAAACGAACAATGAGCAGTTCTTC	CASSSTQTNNEQFF
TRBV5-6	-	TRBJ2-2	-	TGTGCCAGCAGTTTTCGGACAGTTAACACCGGGGAGCTGTTTTTT	CASSFRTVNTGELFF
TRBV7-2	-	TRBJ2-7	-	TGTGCCAGCAGCTCCCTTTCCGGGGGCTCCTACGAGCAGTACTTC	CASSSLSGGSYEQYF
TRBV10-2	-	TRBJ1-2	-	TGCGCCAGCAGTGAGTCGGGGGTCTCTGGCTACACCTTC	CASSESGVSGYTF
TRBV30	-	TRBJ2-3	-	TGTGCCTGGACCAAATCCCGGGAGTGGGCAGATACGCAGTATTTT	CAWTKSREWADTQYF
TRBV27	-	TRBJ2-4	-	TGTGCCAGCAGTTCCCAACAGAAGGGCAAAAACATTCAGTACTTC	CASSSQQKGKNIQYF
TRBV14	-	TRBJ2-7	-	TGTGCCAGCAGCCCTCTAACCATCTCCTACGAGCAGTACTTC	CASSPLTISYEQYF
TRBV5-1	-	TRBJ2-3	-	TGCGCCAGCAGCTTTTTGGATACGCAGTATTTT	CASSFLDTQYF
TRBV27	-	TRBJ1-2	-	TGTGCCAGCAGTCCATTACCCCCGGGGGGGAACTATGGCTACACCTTC	CASSPLPPGGNYGYTF
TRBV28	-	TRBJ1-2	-	TGTGCCAGCACTCTCGGACGGACAAGCTATGGCTACACCTTC	CASTLGRTSYGYTF
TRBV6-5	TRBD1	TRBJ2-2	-	TGTGCCAGCAGTTGGGGACAGGGGGAGCTGTTTTTT	CASSWGQGELFF
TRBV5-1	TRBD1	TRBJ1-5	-	TGCGCCAGCAGCTTGACAGGGGAAAGCAATCAGCCCCAGCATTTT	CASSLTGESNQPQHF
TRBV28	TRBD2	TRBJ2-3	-	TGTGCCAGCAGTTTAGTTTTCGTGGGACTAGCCACAGATACGCAGTATTTT	CASSLVFVGLATDTQYF
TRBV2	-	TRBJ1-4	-	TGTGCCAGCAGTGCCCGGGCAGGTGGTGAAAAACTGTTTTTT	CASSARAGGEKLFF